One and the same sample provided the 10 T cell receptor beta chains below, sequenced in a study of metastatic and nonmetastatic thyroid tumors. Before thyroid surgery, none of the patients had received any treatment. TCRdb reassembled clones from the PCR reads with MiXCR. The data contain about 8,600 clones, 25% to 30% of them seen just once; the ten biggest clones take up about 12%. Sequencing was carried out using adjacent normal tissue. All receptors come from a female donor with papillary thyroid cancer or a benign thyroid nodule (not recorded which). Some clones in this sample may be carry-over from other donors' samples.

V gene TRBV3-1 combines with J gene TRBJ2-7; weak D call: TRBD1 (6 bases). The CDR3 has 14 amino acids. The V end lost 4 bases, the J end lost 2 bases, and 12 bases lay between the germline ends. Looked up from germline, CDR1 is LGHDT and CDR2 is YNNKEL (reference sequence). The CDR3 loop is CASSRNRVTYEQYF. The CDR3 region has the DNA TGTGCCAGCAGCCGGAACAGGGTTACCTACGAGCAGTACTTC.

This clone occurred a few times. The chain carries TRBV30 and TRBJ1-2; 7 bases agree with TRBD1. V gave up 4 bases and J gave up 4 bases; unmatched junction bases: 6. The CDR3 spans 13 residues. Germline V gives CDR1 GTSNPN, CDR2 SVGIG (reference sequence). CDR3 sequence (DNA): TGTGCCTGGATCGGACAGGCCCTCTATGGCTACACCTTC. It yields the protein CAWIGQALYGYTF. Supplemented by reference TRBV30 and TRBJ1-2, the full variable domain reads SQTIHQWPATLVQPVGSPLSLECTVEGTSNPNLYWYRQAAGRGLQLLFYSVGIGQISSEVPQNLSASRPQDRQFILSSKKLLLSDSGFYLCAWIGQALYGYTFGSGTRLTVV.

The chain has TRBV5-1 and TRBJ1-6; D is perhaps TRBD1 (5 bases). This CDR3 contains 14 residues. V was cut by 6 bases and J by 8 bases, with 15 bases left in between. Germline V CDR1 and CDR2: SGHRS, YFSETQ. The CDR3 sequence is CASTPAGGYSPLHF. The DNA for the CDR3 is TGCGCCAGCACCCCTGCCGGGGGGTATTCACCCCTCCACTTT.

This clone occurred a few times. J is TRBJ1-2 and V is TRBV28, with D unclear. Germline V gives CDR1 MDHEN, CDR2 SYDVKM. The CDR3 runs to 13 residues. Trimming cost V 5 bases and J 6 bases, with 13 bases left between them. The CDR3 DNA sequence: TGTGCCAGCAGTCGGACCCGAGGGAATGGCTACACCTTC. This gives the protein CASSRTRGNGYTF.

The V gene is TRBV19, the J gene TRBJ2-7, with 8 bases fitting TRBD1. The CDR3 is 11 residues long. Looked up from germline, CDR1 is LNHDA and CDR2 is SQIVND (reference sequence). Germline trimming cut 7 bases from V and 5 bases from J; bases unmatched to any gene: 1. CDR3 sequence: CASKDRDEQYF. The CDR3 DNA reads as TGTGCCAGTAAGGACAGGGACGAGCAGTACTTC.

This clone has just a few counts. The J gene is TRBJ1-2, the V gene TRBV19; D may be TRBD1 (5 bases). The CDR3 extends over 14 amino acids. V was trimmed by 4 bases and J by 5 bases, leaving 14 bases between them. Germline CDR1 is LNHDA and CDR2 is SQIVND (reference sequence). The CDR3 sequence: CASSTPGPPYGYTF. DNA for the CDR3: TGTGCCAGTAGTACCCCAGGGCCTCCTTATGGCTACACCTTC.

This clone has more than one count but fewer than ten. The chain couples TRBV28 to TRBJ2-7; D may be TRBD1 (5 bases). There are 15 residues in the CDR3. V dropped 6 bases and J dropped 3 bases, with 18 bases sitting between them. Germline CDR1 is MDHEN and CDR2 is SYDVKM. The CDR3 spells CASRTQGPPYYEQYF. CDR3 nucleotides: TGTGCCAGCAGAACTCAGGGTCCGCCCTACTACGAGCAGTACTTC.

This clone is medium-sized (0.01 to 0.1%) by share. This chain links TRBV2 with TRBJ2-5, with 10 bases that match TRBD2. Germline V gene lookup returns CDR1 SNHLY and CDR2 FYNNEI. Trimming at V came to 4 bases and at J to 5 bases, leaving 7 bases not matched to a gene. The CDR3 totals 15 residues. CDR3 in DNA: TGTGCCAGCAGTGGTTCTAGCGGGAGTGCTGAGACCCAGTACTTC. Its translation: CASSGSSGSAETQYF.

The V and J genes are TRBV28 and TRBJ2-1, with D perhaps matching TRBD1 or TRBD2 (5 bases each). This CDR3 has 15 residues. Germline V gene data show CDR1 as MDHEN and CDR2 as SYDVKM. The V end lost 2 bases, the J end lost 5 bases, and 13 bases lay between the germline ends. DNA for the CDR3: TGTGCCAGCAGTTTAACGGGGCGCAACCACAATGAGCAGTTCTTC. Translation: CASSLTGRNHNEQFF.

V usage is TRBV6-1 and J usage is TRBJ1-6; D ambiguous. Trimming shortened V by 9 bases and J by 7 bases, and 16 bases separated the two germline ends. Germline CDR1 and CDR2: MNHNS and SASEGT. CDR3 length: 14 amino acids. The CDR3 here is CASNISPGNSPLHF. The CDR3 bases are TGTGCCAGTAATATCTCTCCGGGAAATTCACCCCTCCACTTT.